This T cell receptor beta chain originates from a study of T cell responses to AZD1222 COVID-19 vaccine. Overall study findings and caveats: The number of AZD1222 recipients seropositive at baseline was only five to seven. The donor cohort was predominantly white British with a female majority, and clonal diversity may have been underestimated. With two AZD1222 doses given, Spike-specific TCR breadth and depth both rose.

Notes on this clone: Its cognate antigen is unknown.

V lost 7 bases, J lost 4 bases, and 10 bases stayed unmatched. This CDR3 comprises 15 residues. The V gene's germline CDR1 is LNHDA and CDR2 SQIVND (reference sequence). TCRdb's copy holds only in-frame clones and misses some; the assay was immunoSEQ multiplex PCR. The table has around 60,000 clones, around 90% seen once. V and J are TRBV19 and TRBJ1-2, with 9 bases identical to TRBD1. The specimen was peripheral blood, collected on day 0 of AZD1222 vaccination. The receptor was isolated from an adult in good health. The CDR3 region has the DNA TGTGCCAGTACCTCATGGCCGGACAGGGGCTATGGCTACACCTTC. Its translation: CASTSWPDRGYGYTF.